This TCR beta chain stems from a study of shared T cell receptors in the human thymus. CDR1 SGHAT and CDR2 FQNNGV come from the germline V gene. V trimming: 0 bases; J trimming: 2 bases; junction bases outside the gene matches: 9. CDR3 length: 17 amino acids. The method was immunoSEQ multiplex PCR; TCRdb's version includes in-frame clones alone and lacks a portion of them. This sample has over 65,000 clones, with 90% to 95% found just once. This chain uses TRBV11-2 with TRBJ2-7, with 8 bases that match TRBD2. The TCR originated in a human donor. Sequenced input: thymocytes. The CDR3 loop reads CASSLDGRGNLPYEQYF. The CDR3 DNA reads TGTGCCAGCAGCTTAGACGGGAGGGGGAACCTACCCTACGAGCAGTACTTC.